A selection of T cell receptor beta chains follows, all from one sample in a study of blood T cell repertoires in COVID-19. Produced via immunoSEQ multiplex PCR; TCRdb's table is partial and in-frame only. The sample carries some 490,000 clones, around nine tenths recorded once. Material for sequencing was PBMCs or T cells enriched from blood (not recorded which). The receptors were gathered from a woman aged 60-75 years who had recovered from COVID-19. The CDR3 runs from the conserved cysteine through the conserved F or W. The D gene is left open where the match is weak. Clone size is not always given. Where it is, it says once, few, many or a class for expanded clones.

cdr3_length	d_call	v_call	j_call	clone_size	cdr3_nt	cdr3_aa
15	.	TRBV25-1	TRBJ2-5	.	TGTGCCAGCAGTGCCGTGGCTGCAGGGCGAGAGACCCAGTACTTC	CASSAVAAGRETQYF
15	.	TRBV6-5	TRBJ2-2	.	TGTGCCAGCAGTTATTTCCAGATAGGAGGCGGGGAGCTGTTTTTT	CASSYFQIGGGELFF
14	TRBD1	TRBV3-1/TRBV3-2	TRBJ1-1	few	TGTGCCAGCAGCCAAGATGTCAGGGGGACTGAAGCTTTCTTT	CASSQDVRGTEAFF
14	.	TRBV7-9	TRBJ1-1	.	TGTGCCAGCAGCTTAGAATACTCCCCCACTGAAGCTTTCTTT	CASSLEYSPTEAFF
14	.	TRBV11-3	TRBJ1-1	.	TGTGCCAGCAGCTTAGTTCGGACAGACACTGAAGCTTTCTTT	CASSLVRTDTEAFF
15	.	TRBV10-2	TRBJ2-5	.	TGCGCCAGCAGGAGGGGGGGCCTTGGTCAAGAGACCCAGTACTTC	CASRRGGLGQETQYF
18	TRBD1	TRBV4-2	TRBJ2-1	.	TGTGCCAGCAGCCAATCTATGTTTCGGGGACAGGGGTACAATGAGCAGTTCTTC	CASSQSMFRGQGYNEQFF
18	TRBD1	TRBV9	TRBJ1-6	.	TGTGCCAGCAGCGTAGTTTTTTCGGCCAGGGGGTTAGGTTCACCCCTCCACTTT	CASSVVFSARGLGSPLHF
16	TRBD2	TRBV27	TRBJ2-1	.	TGTGCCACCAGGGACTTTGAGGGCGGGGGATACAATGAGCAGTTCTTC	CATRDFEGGGYNEQFF
13	.	TRBV5-4	TRBJ2-7	once	TGTGCCAGCAGCGACGCGACACAGGCCGAGCAGTACTTC	CASSDATQAEQYF
15	TRBD1	TRBV2	TRBJ2-7	once	TGTGCCAGCAGTACAAACCCGGGACAGGCTGACGAGCAGTACTTC	CASSTNPGQADEQYF
14	.	TRBV10-3	TRBJ2-5	.	TGTGCCATCAGTCCCCTAGGCAGAGAAGAGACCCAGTACTTC	CAISPLGREETQYF
14	.	TRBV5-8	TRBJ1-5	.	TGTGCCAGCAGCTACGGTGGGGGCTATCAGCCCCAGCATTTT	CASSYGGGYQPQHF
14	TRBD1	TRBV29-1	TRBJ1-2	.	TGCAGCGTCGCTTCCGGGACAGGGAGCTATGGCTACACCTTC	CSVASGTGSYGYTF
13	TRBD1	TRBV2	TRBJ2-2	.	TGTGCCAGCCGACAGGGTTGGACCGGGGAGCTGTTTTTT	CASRQGWTGELFF
15	TRBD1	TRBV6-5	TRBJ1-1	.	TGTGCCAGCAGCTATACGACAGGGTTGAACACTGAAGCTTTCTTT	CASSYTTGLNTEAFF
12	.	TRBV6-5	TRBJ1-4	.	TGTGCCAGCAGTTCCACTGCCGGAAAACTGTTTTTT	CASSSTAGKLFF
20	TRBD2	TRBV30	TRBJ2-1	.	TGTGCCTGGAGTAACCATCGGACTAGCGGGGGCCTCAGCTCCTACAATGAGCAGTTCTTC	CAWSNHRTSGGLSSYNEQFF
16	TRBD1	TRBV23-1	TRBJ1-2	.	TGCGCCAGCAGCCCTCGGCAGGACAGGGGGAACTATGGCTACACCTTC	CASSPRQDRGNYGYTF
15	.	TRBV30	TRBJ2-1	.	TGTGCCTGGAGTAGTAAGAGTTTCCCCTACAATGAGCAGTTCTTC	CAWSSKSFPYNEQFF
13	.	TRBV5-1	TRBJ2-1	.	TGCGCCAGCAGCCGGCCGGACTTCAATGAGCAGTTCTTC	CASSRPDFNEQFF
15	.	TRBV11-2	TRBJ1-2	once	TGTGCCAGCAGCCTAGAATCTCAGGGGAACTATGGCTACACCTTC	CASSLESQGNYGYTF
14	.	TRBV15	TRBJ1-1	.	TGTGCCACCAGCAAACTGCGGCCCGCCGGACAGGCTTTCTTT	CATSKLRPAGQAFF
18	TRBD2	TRBV3-1/TRBV3-2	TRBJ2-3	.	TGTGCCAGCAGCCACTGGGGACGACTAGCGGGGAGCACAGATACGCAGTATTTT	CASSHWGRLAGSTDTQYF
15	.	TRBV10-2	TRBJ1-1	.	TGCGCCAGTACACTTAGGGGCGCAGGGACTACTGAAGCTTTCTTT	CASTLRGAGTTEAFF
14	.	TRBV19	TRBJ1-1	.	TGTGCCAGTACCCCCTACCGTCTGAACACTGAAGCTTTCTTT	CASTPYRLNTEAFF
15	.	TRBV6-6	TRBJ1-6	few	TGTGCCAGCAGTTACTCCATACAGGGATACTCACCCCTCCACTTT	CASSYSIQGYSPLHF
14	.	TRBV28	TRBJ1-1	.	TGTGCCAGCAGTCCCTGGGCTTTGAACACTGAAGCTTTCTTT	CASSPWALNTEAFF
12	.	TRBV18	TRBJ2-2	.	TGTGCCAGCTCACCTCGGACCGGGGAGCTGTTTTTT	CASSPRTGELFF
15	TRBD1	TRBV27	TRBJ2-5	.	TGTGCCAGCAGTTTAGGTTCCAGGGGGCTAGAGACCCAGTACTTC	CASSLGSRGLETQYF
15	.	TRBV5-6	TRBJ1-3	.	TGTGCCAGCAGCTCCCTTCGACTTGCTGGAAACACCATATATTTT	CASSSLRLAGNTIYF
15	TRBD1	TRBV6-5	TRBJ1-5	.	TGTGCCAGCACTACAGGGGGCCTTGACGGTCAGCCCCAGCATTTT	CASTTGGLDGQPQHF
13	TRBD2	TRBV9	TRBJ2-3	.	TGTGCCAGCAGCGTAGGGAGCGGGGACCCCAAGTATTTT	CASSVGSGDPKYF
11	.	TRBV6-5	TRBJ2-6	.	TGTGCCAGCACCCCCGATCGGGGACTGACTTTC	CASTPDRGLTF
12	.	TRBV5-1	TRBJ1-4	.	TGCGCCAGCAGCAGGGGTGGAGAAAAACTGTTTTTT	CASSRGGEKLFF
15	TRBD1	TRBV7-2	TRBJ2-5	.	TGTGCCAGCAGCGCGCAACAGGGGTTCCAAGAGACCCAGTACTTC	CASSAQQGFQETQYF